The 27 T cell receptor beta chains listed next were all sequenced from one sample in a study of breast tumors, draining lymph nodes, adjacent tissues. TCRdb re-called the multiplex PCR reads through MiXCR, storing one row per CDR3 protein. Among 130,000 or so distinct CDR3 sequences listed, over 25% were seen once. The lymph nodes were axillary draining lymph nodes from breast cancer patients. Sample: axillary lymph node tissue. Receptors were obtained from a female donor with breast cancer. Some clones in this sample may be carry-over from other donors' samples.

This clonotype was detected many times. This may stem from a read error, because a much larger clone lies one nucleotide away. The chain's CDR3 is CSALGRGRGATYEQYV. In nucleotides, the CDR3 is TGCAGTGCTTTAGGGAGGGGGCGGGGGGCAACCTACGAGCAGTACGTC. J is TRBJ2-7 and V is TRBV20-1; tentatively, D is TRBD2 (8 bases). V shed 5 bases and J shed 2 bases, with 22 bases lying between them. The germline gives CDR1 DFQATT, CDR2 SNEGSKA (reference sequence). The CDR3 extends over 16 amino acids.

This clonotype was counted many times. The DNA of the CDR3 is TGTGCCACGAAAGGACAGCCTGGCTATGGCTACACCTTC. Protein sequence: CATKGQPGYGYTF. The chain has TRBV27 and TRBJ1-2; tentatively, D is TRBD1 (6 bases). The V and J ends lost 10 bases and 4 bases respectively, with 16 bases between them. CDR1 is MNHEY, CDR2 SMNVEV, per germline (reference sequence). There are 13 residues in the CDR3.

Concerning this clonotype: A much larger clone differs from this one at a single base, so this may be a read error. The CDR3 region is CASRHRGKGGYTF. The CDR3 nucleotides are TGTGCCAGCAGACACAGGGGGAAGGGTGGCTACACCTTC. This chain links TRBV6-5 with TRBJ1-2; 8 positions agree with TRBD1. V was pared by 6 bases and J by 7 bases, with 7 bases of the junction left unmatched. The CDR3 totals 13 residues. Germline CDR1 reads MNHEY; CDR2 reads SVGAGI.

This clonotype was observed at least ten times. This chain uses TRBV20-1 with TRBJ2-3; 9 nucleotides line up with TRBD2. CDR1 and CDR2 from the germline V gene are DFQATT and SNEGSKA (reference sequence). V lost 5 bases and J lost 3; bases outside the gene matches: 18. There are 18 residues in the CDR3. CDR3 residues: CSASSKGGGGAGTDTQYF. Here the CDR3 DNA reads TGCAGTGCTTCTTCAAAGGGTGGCGGGGGGGCAGGGACAGATACGCAGTATTTT.

This clonotype was recorded many times. The V and J genes are TRBV5-1 and TRBJ2-3; TRBD1 is a possible D gene (6 bases). This CDR3 is 16 amino acids long. The ends were cut back, 1 base at V and 1 base at J, with 13 bases in the middle. The germline gives CDR1 SGHRS, CDR2 YFSETQ. The CDR3 protein is CASSLRAGDRTDTQYF. The CDR3, as DNA: TGCGCCAGCAGCTTGCGGGCAGGGGATCGCACAGATACGCAGTATTTT.

The chain joins TRBV3-1 to TRBJ1-5, with D perhaps matching TRBD1 (6 bases). This CDR3 spans 15 amino acids. V was pared by 4 bases and J by 2 bases, with 12 bases between. Germline V gene sequence: CDR1 LGHDT, CDR2 YNNKEL (reference sequence). The CDR3 coding sequence is TGTGCCAGCAGCCCCGCGGAGGGGGGCAATCAGCCCCAGCATTTT. Amino acid sequence: CASSPAEGGNQPQHF.

This chain connects TRBV4-2 to TRBJ1-2; D possibly corresponds to TRBD1 (5 bases). Germline CDR1 LGHNA, CDR2 YNFKEQ. CDR3 length equals 14 residues. Between the trimmed V and J ends, which lost 1 base and 7 bases, there was a span of 13 bases. The CDR3 nucleotides read TGTGCCAGCAGCCAAGGTCGGGGCAGGTCTGGCTACACCTTC. Translated: CASSQGRGRSGYTF.

The chain recombines TRBV5-5 with TRBJ1-1; D not resolved. The V and J ends lost 0 bases and 1 base respectively, with 10 bases between them. Germline-derived CDR1 and CDR2 are SGHKS and YYEKEE (reference sequence). The CDR3 totals 15 residues. The CDR3 region is CASSLASLTNTEAFF. In DNA form, the CDR3 reads TGTGCCAGCAGCTTGGCTAGTCTTACGAACACTGAAGCTTTCTTT.

The chain uses TRBV7-6 and TRBJ2-2; D gene unclear. Deletions cut 5 bases from V and 4 bases from J, with 14 bases between. The germline CDR1 and CDR2 sequences are SGHVS and FNYEAQ. The CDR3 totals 15 residues. CDR3 loop: CASSLTDPSTGELFF. For the CDR3, the DNA is TGTGCCAGCAGCCTGACTGATCCGAGCACCGGGGAGCTGTTTTTT.

This clonotype came up many times. The CDR3 DNA reads TGTGCCAGCAGAACACTAGGTACCACGCAGTATTTT. This codes for CASRTLGTTQYF. This chain links TRBV3-1 with TRBJ2-3; weak D call: TRBD2 (5 bases). The germline gives CDR1 LGHDT, CDR2 YNNKEL (reference sequence). The ends were cut back, 6 bases at V and 9 bases at J, with 13 bases in the middle. This CDR3 contains 12 residues.

This clonotype was counted only a few times. V is TRBV12-5 and J is TRBJ1-1, with 7 bases lining up with TRBD1. Looked up from germline, CDR1 is LGHNT and CDR2 is FRNRAP. The V segment lost 1 base and the J segment 6 bases; nucleotides outside the gene matches: 2. The CDR3 extends over 13 amino acids. For the CDR3, the DNA is TGTGCTAGTGGTTTGGCCGACAGGGCTGAAGCTTTCTTT. This encodes CASGLADRAEAFF. The whole variable domain, remainder taken from reference TRBV12-5 and TRBJ1-1, is DARVTQTPRHKVTEMGQEVTMRCQPILGHNTVFWYRQTMMQGLELLAYFRNRAPLDDSGMPKDRFSAEMPDATLATLKIQPSEPRDSAVYFCASGLADRAEAFFGQGTRLTVV.

On this clonotype: The CDR3 ends on some other residue instead of the conserved phenylalanine or tryptophan, so this is likely a read error. The chain couples TRBV5-1 to TRBJ2-3, with 12 bases matching TRBD2. The CDR3 is made up of 16 amino acids. Germline loops: CDR1 SGHRS, CDR2 YFSETQ. CDR3 nucleotide sequence: TGTGCTAGCAGCCCGGGACTAGCGGGCCTCACAGATACGCAGTATCTT. It yields the protein CASSPGLAGLTDTQYL.

This clonotype turned up a few times. Just one base apart from a much larger clone, this may be a read error. The chain links TRBV20-1 to TRBJ1-2, with 9 bases lining up with TRBD1. The CDR3 consists of 13 residues. The V gene's germline CDR1 is DFQATT and CDR2 SNEGSKA (reference sequence). CDR3 sequence reads: CSANGQGNYGYAF. CDR3 nucleotide sequence: TGCAGTGCAAACGGACAGGGGAACTATGGCTACGCCTTC.

V and J are TRBV10-3 and TRBJ1-6; 8 bases match TRBD1. Germline V gene sequence: CDR1 ENHRY, CDR2 SYGVKD. V shed 6 bases and J 3 bases; nucleotides not matched to a gene: 4. This CDR3 is 15 amino acids long. The DNA of the CDR3 is TGTGCCATCAGCCCCGGGACAGGCTATAATTCACCCCTCCACTTT. Protein sequence: CAISPGTGYNSPLHF.

There are many counts of this clonotype. The chain recombines TRBV6-5 with TRBJ1-3; tentatively, D is TRBD1 (6 bases). CDR3 length: 17 amino acids. With 2 bases removed from V and 0 bases from J, the gap between germline ends came to 14 bases. CDR1 and CDR2 (germline): MNHEY, SVGAGI. CDR3 sequence: CASSYSPLGGSGNTIYF. The CDR3 DNA sequence: TGTGCCAGCAGTTACAGTCCCTTAGGGGGCTCTGGAAACACCATATATTTT.

Remarks on this clonotype: A much larger clone sits a single nucleotide away, making a read error possible. This chain links TRBV6-5 with TRBJ2-1; D is possibly TRBD2 (6 bases). Germline CDR1 is MNHEY and CDR2 is SVGAGI. This CDR3 comprises 14 residues. The CDR3 region has the DNA TGTGCCAGCAGTCGTTCCCGGGGGTACAATGGGCAGTTCTTC. Amino acid sequence: CASSRSRGYNGQFF.

This clonotype has a handful of counts. This may stem from a read error, because a much larger clone lies one nucleotide away. In this CDR3 the conserved last residue, phenylalanine or tryptophan, is missing, so a read error is likely. The rearrangement joins TRBV7-9 to TRBJ1-2, with a possible D match to TRBD1 (5 bases). V was cut by 2 bases and J by 8 bases, with 15 bases left in between. The CDR3 is made up of 14 amino acids. Germline CDR1 is SEHNR and CDR2 is FQNEAQ (reference sequence). The CDR3 is CASSLFGTSGGYTL. CDR3 coding DNA: TGTGCCAGCAGCTTATTTGGGACCTCGGGAGGCTACACCCTC.

This chain joins TRBV2 and TRBJ2-5, with a tentative D call TRBD2 (6 bases). Trimming stripped 3 bases from V and 9 bases from J, with 17 bases between. Germline assignment: CDR1 SNHLY and CDR2 FYNNEI. The CDR3 runs to 14 residues. The CDR3 sequence: CASSEGGVGQPQYF. CDR3 nucleotides: TGTGCCAGCAGTGAGGGAGGAGTTGGTCAGCCCCAGTACTTC.

Details on this clonotype: This sequence may be a read error, since a much larger clone differs from it by one base. This is likely a read error, given that the CDR3 carries no conserved phenylalanine or tryptophan at its end. This chain joins TRBV7-3 and TRBJ2-5; 7 bases fit TRBD1. The CDR3 extends over 14 amino acids. Trimming cost V 5 bases and J 3 bases; bases outside gene matches: 6. Germline CDR1 and CDR2: SGHTA and FQGTGA. DNA of the CDR3: TGTGCCAGCAGCGTCGGGACAGCGGAAGAGACCCAGTACCTC. Its protein is CASSVGTAEETQYL.

The genes are TRBV27 and TRBJ2-1; TRBD2 aligns across 8 bases. Germline V gene lookup returns CDR1 MNHEY and CDR2 SMNVEV (reference sequence). Trimming cost V 5 bases and J 14 bases; bases outside gene matches: 14. The CDR3 runs 14 residues. The CDR3 loop reads CASSLNLLAVKEFF. The CDR3 DNA follows: TGTGCCAGCAGTCTCAACTTACTAGCGGTTAAGGAGTTCTTC.

The sample holds many counts of this clonotype. This rearrangement joins TRBV18 to TRBJ2-5, with 10 bases lining up with TRBD1. The V segment lost 0 bases and the J segment 3 bases; nucleotides outside the gene matches: 1. This CDR3 region has 15 residues. Per the germline V gene, CDR1 is KGHSH and CDR2 is LQKENI. The CDR3 region is CASSPPGTGEETQYF. The CDR3 DNA follows: TGTGCCAGCTCACCACCCGGGACAGGGGAAGAGACCCAGTACTTC.

This clonotype came up many times. The genes are TRBV14 and TRBJ1-2; 7 bases line up with TRBD1. This CDR3 is 16 amino acids long. CDR1 is SGHDN and CDR2 is FVKESK in the germline V gene. With V trimmed by 5 bases and J by 5 bases, 14 bases remained unmatched. In DNA form, the CDR3 reads TGTGCCAGCAGCAGTTTAAGGGACAGTTGGACGTATGGCTACACCTTC. Its protein is CASSSLRDSWTYGYTF.

The V and J genes are TRBV20-1 and TRBJ1-2; no clear D gene. Trimming removed 4 bases at V and 1 base at J, with 7 bases between. The CDR3 loop spans 12 amino acids. Germline V gives CDR1 DFQATT, CDR2 SNEGSKA (reference sequence). The CDR3 DNA sequence: TGCAGTGCTATGGAACTTAACTATGGCTACACCTTC. Translated, it gives CSAMELNYGYTF.

This clonotype was recorded a few times. A much larger clone differs from this one at a single base, so this may be a read error. V usage is TRBV6-1 and J usage is TRBJ1-2, with 9 bases that match TRBD1. This CDR3 comprises 15 residues. Germline CDR1 MNHNS, CDR2 SASEGT. The chain's CDR3 is CASSQASGTGKGYTF. The CDR3 region has the DNA TGTGCCAGCAGTCAAGCGTCCGGGACAGGGAAAGGCTACACCTTC.

The CDR3 bases are TGCAGTGCTAGACGGGGTGTGGGGAACACTGAAGCTTTCTTT. Its translation: CSARRGVGNTEAFF. J is TRBJ1-1 and V is TRBV20-1; D call uncertain. CDR1 DFQATT and CDR2 SNEGSKA come from the germline V gene (reference sequence). V was pared by 2 bases and J by 1 base, with 11 bases between. The CDR3 extends over 14 amino acids.

In this sample, this clonotype turned up many times. CDR3 nucleotide sequence: TGTGCCAGCAGCGCTGGACTAGCGGGGACCACAGATACGCAGTATTTT. This encodes CASSAGLAGTTDTQYF. The chain joins TRBV11-1 to TRBJ2-3; TRBD2 matches 12 bases. The CDR3 covers 16 residues. J lost 2 bases, V lost 5 bases, and 5 bases had no gene match. Germline V CDR1 and CDR2: SGHAT, FQDESV (reference sequence).

There are many counts of this clonotype. DNA for the CDR3: TGTGCCAGCAGCTTAGGAGACAGGGATGGTGGCTACACCTTC. Translated, it gives CASSLGDRDGGYTF. V and J are TRBV7-9 and TRBJ1-2, with 7 bases that match TRBD1. CDR3 length equals 14 residues. In germline, CDR1 is SEHNR, CDR2 FQNEAQ (reference sequence). V gave up 1 base and J gave up 7 bases; unmatched junction bases: 6.